These T cell receptor beta chains were read from a single sample in a study of beta chain features in type 1 diabetes. Assay: immunoSEQ multiplex PCR; the TCRdb copy retains only in-frame clones and omits some. Of under 800,000 clones in the sample, 15% to 17% were seen once. Sequenced input: naive CD4+ T cells from blood. Receptors originate from a man in his late teens or twenties in good health. The CDR3 runs from the conserved cysteine through the conserved F or W. D genes are given only for firm matches. Clone size is not always given. Where it is, it says once, few, many or a class for expanded clones.

clone_size: few
j_call: TRBJ2-1
v_call: TRBV29-1
d_call: -
cdr3_nt: TGCAGCGTTGAAGGACAGTCCAATGAGCAGTTCTTC
cdr3_aa: CSVEGQSNEQFF

clone_size: -
j_call: TRBJ2-4
v_call: TRBV7-8
d_call: -
cdr3_nt: TGTGCCAGCAGCTCGGAAAGGGACATTCAGTACTTC
cdr3_aa: CASSSERDIQYF

clone_size: -
j_call: TRBJ2-7
v_call: TRBV5-1
d_call: -
cdr3_nt: TGCGCCAGCACAGGCATGACCTACGAGCAGTACTTC
cdr3_aa: CASTGMTYEQYF

clone_size: -
j_call: TRBJ1-2
v_call: TRBV28
d_call: -
cdr3_nt: TGTGCCAGCAGTTTATCGGGTCTCTATGGCTACACCTTC
cdr3_aa: CASSLSGLYGYTF

clone_size: few
j_call: TRBJ2-4
v_call: TRBV5-1
d_call: TRBD2
cdr3_nt: TGCGCCAGCAGAGTGGGTAGCGGGAGAAACATTCAGTACTTC
cdr3_aa: CASRVGSGRNIQYF

clone_size: -
j_call: TRBJ2-7
v_call: TRBV7-2
d_call: -
cdr3_nt: TGTGCCAGCAGCTTTGGGGGGTTCTTTTACGAGCAGTACTTC
cdr3_aa: CASSFGGFFYEQYF

clone_size: -
j_call: TRBJ2-7
v_call: TRBV19
d_call: -
cdr3_nt: TGTGCCAGTAGTAGGAGGGGTAGCTACGAGCAGTACTTC
cdr3_aa: CASSRRGSYEQYF

clone_size: -
j_call: TRBJ2-5
v_call: TRBV11-2
d_call: -
cdr3_nt: TGTGCCAGCAGCTTTACTGAGGGTCCCCAGTACTTC
cdr3_aa: CASSFTEGPQYF

clone_size: few
j_call: TRBJ2-5
v_call: TRBV28
d_call: TRBD1
cdr3_nt: TGTGCCAGCAGTGTCGGGACAGTCCAAGAGACCCAGTACTTC
cdr3_aa: CASSVGTVQETQYF

clone_size: few
j_call: TRBJ1-1
v_call: TRBV5-1
d_call: -
cdr3_nt: TGCGCCAGCAGCCAATTACAGGTCGGGAACACTGAAGCTTTCTTT
cdr3_aa: CASSQLQVGNTEAFF

clone_size: -
j_call: TRBJ1-5
v_call: TRBV6-4
d_call: TRBD1
cdr3_nt: TGTGCCAGCAGTGTTAAGGGGGCCGTAAGTCAGCCCCAGCATTTT
cdr3_aa: CASSVKGAVSQPQHF

clone_size: few
j_call: TRBJ2-7
v_call: TRBV19
d_call: -
cdr3_nt: TGTGCCAGTAGTATGACAAACTCCTACGAGCAGTACTTC
cdr3_aa: CASSMTNSYEQYF

clone_size: few
j_call: TRBJ2-4
v_call: TRBV27
d_call: -
cdr3_nt: TGTGCCAGCAGCCCCCAGGGCAAAAACATTCAGTACTTC
cdr3_aa: CASSPQGKNIQYF

clone_size: few
j_call: TRBJ2-7
v_call: TRBV7-2
d_call: -
cdr3_nt: TGTGCCAGCAGCTCCGTTTACGAGCAGTACTTC
cdr3_aa: CASSSVYEQYF

clone_size: few
j_call: TRBJ1-1
v_call: TRBV7-8
d_call: -
cdr3_nt: TGTGCCAGCAAAGTTGAGTGGGCGGGTAACACTGAAGCTTTCTTT
cdr3_aa: CASKVEWAGNTEAFF

clone_size: -
j_call: TRBJ2-1
v_call: TRBV12-5
d_call: TRBD2
cdr3_nt: TGTGCTAGTGGTTTGGTACGATTAGCGGGGAGCCCCCGTTTTAATGAGCAGTTCTTC
cdr3_aa: CASGLVRLAGSPRFNEQFF

clone_size: -
j_call: TRBJ2-7
v_call: TRBV5-1
d_call: TRBD1
cdr3_nt: TGCGCCAGCAGACCCGGGACAGAGAGGGAGCAGTACTTC
cdr3_aa: CASRPGTEREQYF

clone_size: -
j_call: TRBJ1-2
v_call: TRBV19
d_call: TRBD1
cdr3_nt: TGTGCCAGCTCACGGACAGGGGGCAACTATGGCTACACCTTC
cdr3_aa: CASSRTGGNYGYTF

clone_size: few
j_call: TRBJ2-2
v_call: TRBV19
d_call: -
cdr3_nt: TGTGCCAGTAGTATAGATCGAGGGACTTACAACACCGGGGAGCTGTTTTTT
cdr3_aa: CASSIDRGTYNTGELFF

clone_size: -
j_call: TRBJ2-7
v_call: TRBV28
d_call: -
cdr3_nt: TGTGCCAGCAGTTTCCCTCTCGAGCAGTACTTC
cdr3_aa: CASSFPLEQYF